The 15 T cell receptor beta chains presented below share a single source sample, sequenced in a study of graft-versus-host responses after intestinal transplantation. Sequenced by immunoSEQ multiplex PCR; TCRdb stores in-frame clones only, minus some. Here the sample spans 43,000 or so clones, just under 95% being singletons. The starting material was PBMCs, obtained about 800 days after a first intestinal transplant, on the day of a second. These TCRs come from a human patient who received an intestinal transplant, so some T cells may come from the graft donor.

CDR3 DNA sequence: TGTGCCAGCAGTCAACAGGGGCCTAAGGGAGGCTACACCTTC. Translation gives CASSQQGPKGGYTF. The chain has TRBV7-4 and TRBJ1-2; the match to TRBD1 covers 7 bases. The CDR3 spans 14 residues. V lost 6 bases, J lost 8 bases, and 12 bases stayed unmatched. Germline V gene data show CDR1 as SGHVT and CDR2 as SQSDAQ.

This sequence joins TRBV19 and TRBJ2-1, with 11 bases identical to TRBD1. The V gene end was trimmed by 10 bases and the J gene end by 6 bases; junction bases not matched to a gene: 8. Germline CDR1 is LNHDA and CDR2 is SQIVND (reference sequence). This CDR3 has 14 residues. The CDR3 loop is CAISRDRGVNEQFF. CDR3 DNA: TGTGCCATAAGCCGGGACAGGGGGGTCAATGAGCAGTTCTTC.

Here the CDR3 reads CASSLSVGEYDEQFF. DNA of the CDR3: TGTGCCAGCAGTTTATCGGTGGGAGAGTATGATGAGCAGTTCTTC. The chain joins TRBV27 to TRBJ2-1; a weak D match, TRBD2 (5 bases). The CDR3 spans 15 residues. V was clipped by 0 bases and J by 8 bases, with 14 bases between them. The germline CDR1 and CDR2 sequences are MNHEY and SMNVEV (reference sequence).

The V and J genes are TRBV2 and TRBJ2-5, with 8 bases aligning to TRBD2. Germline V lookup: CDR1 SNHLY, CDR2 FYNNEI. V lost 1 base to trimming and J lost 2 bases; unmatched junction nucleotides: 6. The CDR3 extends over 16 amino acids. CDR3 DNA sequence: TGTGCCAGCAGTGAAGTTACGGGAGGGCGACAAGAGACCCAGTACTTC. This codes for CASSEVTGGRQETQYF.

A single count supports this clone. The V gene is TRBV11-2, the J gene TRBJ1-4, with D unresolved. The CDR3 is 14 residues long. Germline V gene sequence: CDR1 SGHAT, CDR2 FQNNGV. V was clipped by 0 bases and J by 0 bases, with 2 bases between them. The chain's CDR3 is CASSLETTNEKLFF. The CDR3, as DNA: TGTGCCAGCAGCTTAGAAACAACTAATGAAAAACTGTTTTTT.

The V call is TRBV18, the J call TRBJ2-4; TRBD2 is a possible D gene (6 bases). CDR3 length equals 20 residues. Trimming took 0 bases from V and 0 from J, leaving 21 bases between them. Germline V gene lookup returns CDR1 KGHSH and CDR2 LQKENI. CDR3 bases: TGTGCCAGCTCACCACCGGGACTTTTGAAAGTCGGACTAGCCAAAAACATTCAGTACTTC. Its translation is CASSPPGLLKVGLAKNIQYF.

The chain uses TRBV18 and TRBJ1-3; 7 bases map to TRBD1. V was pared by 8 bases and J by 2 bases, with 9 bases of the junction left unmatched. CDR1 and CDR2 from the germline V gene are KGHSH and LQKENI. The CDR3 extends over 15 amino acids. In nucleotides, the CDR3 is TGTGCCAGCCACACGACAGGGCCCCCTGGAAACACCATATATTTT. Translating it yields CASHTTGPPGNTIYF. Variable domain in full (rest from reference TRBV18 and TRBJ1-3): NAGVMQNPRHLVRRRGQEARLRCSPMKGHSHVYWYRQLPEEGLKFMVYLQKENIIDESGMPKERFSAEFPKEGPSILRIQQVVRGDSAAYFCASHTTGPPGNTIYFGEGSWLTVV.

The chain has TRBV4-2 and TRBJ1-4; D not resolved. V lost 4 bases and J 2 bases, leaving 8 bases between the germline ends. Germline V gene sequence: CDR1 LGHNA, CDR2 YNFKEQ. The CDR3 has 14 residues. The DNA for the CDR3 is TGTGCCAGCAGCCGATTGGCGACTAATGAAAAACTGTTTTTT. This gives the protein CASSRLATNEKLFF.

CDR3 nucleotide sequence: TGTGCCAGCAGTGCGCTCTCAGGGAGAGACTATGGCTACACCTTC. Protein sequence: CASSALSGRDYGYTF. The V and J genes are TRBV6-6 and TRBJ1-2; a weak D match, TRBD1 (5 bases). Per germline, CDR1 MNHNY and CDR2 SVGAGI (reference sequence). Trimming took 5 bases from V and 3 from J, leaving 16 bases between them. The CDR3 covers 15 residues.

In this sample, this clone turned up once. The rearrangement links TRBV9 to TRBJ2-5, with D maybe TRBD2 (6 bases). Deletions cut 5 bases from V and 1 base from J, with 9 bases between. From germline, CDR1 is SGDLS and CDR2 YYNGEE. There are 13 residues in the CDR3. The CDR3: CASSEGLQETQYF. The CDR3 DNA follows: TGTGCCAGCAGTGAGGGACTCCAAGAGACCCAGTACTTC.

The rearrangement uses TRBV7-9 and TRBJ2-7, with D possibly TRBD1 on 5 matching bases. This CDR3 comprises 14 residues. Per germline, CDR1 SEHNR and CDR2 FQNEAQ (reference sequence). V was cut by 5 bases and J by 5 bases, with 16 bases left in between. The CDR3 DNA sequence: TGTGCCAGCAGCAAACAGGCTCAAGGCCACGAGCAGTACTTC. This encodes CASSKQAQGHEQYF.

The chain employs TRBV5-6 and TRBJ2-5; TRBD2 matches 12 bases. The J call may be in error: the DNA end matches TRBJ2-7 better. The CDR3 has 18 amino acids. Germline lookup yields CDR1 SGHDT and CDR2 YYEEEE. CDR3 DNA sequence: TGTGCCAGCAGCTTACAGGGACTACTAGCGGGAGGCTCCTACGAGCAGTACTTC. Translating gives CASSLQGLLAGGSYEQYF.

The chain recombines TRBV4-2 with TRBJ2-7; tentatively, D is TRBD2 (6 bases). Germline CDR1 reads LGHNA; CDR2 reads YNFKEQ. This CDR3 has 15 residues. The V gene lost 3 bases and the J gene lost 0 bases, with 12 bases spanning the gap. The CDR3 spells CASSQYGGDSYEQYF. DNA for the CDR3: TGTGCCAGCAGCCAGTACGGAGGGGACTCCTACGAGCAGTACTTC.

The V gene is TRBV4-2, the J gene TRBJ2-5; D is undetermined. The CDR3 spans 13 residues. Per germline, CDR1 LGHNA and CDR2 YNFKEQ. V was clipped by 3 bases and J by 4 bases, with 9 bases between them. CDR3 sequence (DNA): TGTGCCAGCAGCCACCCGCCCGGAGAGACCCAGTACTTC. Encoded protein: CASSHPPGETQYF.

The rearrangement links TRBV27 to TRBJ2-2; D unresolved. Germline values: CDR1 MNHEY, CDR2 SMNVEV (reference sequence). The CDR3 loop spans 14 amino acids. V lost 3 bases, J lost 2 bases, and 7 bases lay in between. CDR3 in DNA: TGTGCCAGCAGTTTGGGTCTTAACACCGGGGAGCTGTTTTTT. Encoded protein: CASSLGLNTGELFF.